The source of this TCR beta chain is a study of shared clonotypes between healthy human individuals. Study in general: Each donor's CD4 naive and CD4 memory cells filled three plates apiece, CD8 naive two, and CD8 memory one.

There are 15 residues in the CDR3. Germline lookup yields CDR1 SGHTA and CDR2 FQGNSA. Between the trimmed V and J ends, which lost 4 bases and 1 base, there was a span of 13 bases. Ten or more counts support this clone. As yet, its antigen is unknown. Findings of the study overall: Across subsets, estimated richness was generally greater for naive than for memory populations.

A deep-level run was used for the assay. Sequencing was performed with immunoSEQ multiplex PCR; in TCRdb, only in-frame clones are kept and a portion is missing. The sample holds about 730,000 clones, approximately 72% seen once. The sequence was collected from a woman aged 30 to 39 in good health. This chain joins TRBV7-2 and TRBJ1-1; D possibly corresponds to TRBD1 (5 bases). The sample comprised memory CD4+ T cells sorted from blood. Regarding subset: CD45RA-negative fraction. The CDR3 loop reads CASSWGAGTNTEAFF. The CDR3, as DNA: TGTGCCAGCAGCTGGGGCGCGGGGACGAACACTGAAGCTTTCTTT.